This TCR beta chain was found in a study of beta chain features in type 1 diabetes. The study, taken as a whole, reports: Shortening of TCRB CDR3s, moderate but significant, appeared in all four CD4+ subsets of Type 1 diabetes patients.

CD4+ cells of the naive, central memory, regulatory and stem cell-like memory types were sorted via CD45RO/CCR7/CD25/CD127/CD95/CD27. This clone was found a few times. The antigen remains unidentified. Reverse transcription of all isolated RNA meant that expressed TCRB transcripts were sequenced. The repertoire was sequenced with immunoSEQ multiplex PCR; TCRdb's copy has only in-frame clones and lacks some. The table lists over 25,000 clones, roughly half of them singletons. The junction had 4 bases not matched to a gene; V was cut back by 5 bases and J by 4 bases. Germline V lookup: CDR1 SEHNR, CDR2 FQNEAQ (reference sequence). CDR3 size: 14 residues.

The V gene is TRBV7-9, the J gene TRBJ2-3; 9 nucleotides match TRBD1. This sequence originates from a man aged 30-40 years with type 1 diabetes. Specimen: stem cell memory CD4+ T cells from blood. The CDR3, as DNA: TGTGCCAGCAGCCCTGGACAGGGGTCAGATACGCAGTATTTT. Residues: CASSPGQGSDTQYF.